A single sample is the source of the 16 T cell receptor beta chains below, sequenced in a study of cytomegalovirus exposure and HLA in healthy donors. The PCR made use of 60 Vbeta and 13 Jbeta primers. Profiling relied on immunoSEQ multiplex PCR, and the TCRdb table lists in-frame clones only, not all of them. The sample has more than 140,000 clones, roughly four fifths seen once. Sample: PBMCs. The origin of the receptors is a man aged 18 to 30 in good health and CMV-seropositive.

This clone was observed a single time. The chain joins TRBV5-4 to TRBJ1-5, with D possibly being TRBD1 (5 bases). Germline V gene data show CDR1 as SGHNT and CDR2 as YYREEE (reference sequence). Trimming stripped 4 bases from V and 5 bases from J, with 16 bases between. The CDR3 runs to 15 residues. The CDR3, as DNA: TGTGCCAGCAGCCTTACGGGGAGGGGCGATCAGCCCCAGCATTTT. It yields the protein CASSLTGRGDQPQHF. The full variable domain, with the rest looked up from reference TRBV5-4 and TRBJ1-5, is ETGVTQSPTHLIKTRGQQVTLRCSSQSGHNTVSWYQQALGQGPQFIFQYYREEENGRGNFPPRFSGLQFPNYSSELNVNALELDDSALYLCASSLTGRGDQPQHFGDGTRLSIL.

This chain connects TRBV7-2 to TRBJ2-7; D possibly corresponds to TRBD1 (5 bases). The CDR3 is 13 amino acids. The germline V and J ends were trimmed by 3 bases and 3 bases, with 9 bases remaining between them. Germline V gene data show CDR1 as SGHTA and CDR2 as FQGNSA. CDR3 region: CASSFYTGYEQYF. In DNA form, the CDR3 reads TGTGCCAGCAGCTTCTATACAGGCTACGAGCAGTACTTC. The entire variable domain, with the rest obtained from reference TRBV7-2 and TRBJ2-7, is as follows: GAGVSQSPSNKVTEKGKDVELRCDPISGHTALYWYRQSLGQGLEFLIYFQGNSAPDKSGLPSDRFSAERTGGSVSTLTIQRTQQEDSAVYLCASSFYTGYEQYFGPGTRLTVT.

This clone has just a few counts. V usage is TRBV28 and J usage is TRBJ1-2, with 11 positions matching TRBD1. Losses at the gene ends were 6 bases for V and 7 bases for J; bases not matched to a gene: 13. Germline CDR1 and CDR2: MDHEN and SYDVKM. CDR3 length equals 16 residues. The CDR3 loop reads CASSLWHAGQGGGYTF. The CDR3 DNA sequence: TGTGCCAGCAGCCTTTGGCACGCGGGACAGGGGGGTGGCTACACCTTC.

The rearrangement links TRBV28 to TRBJ2-7, with 12 bases lining up with TRBD2. Germline V gene data show CDR1 as MDHEN and CDR2 as SYDVKM. V trimming: 2 bases; J trimming: 4 bases; junction bases outside the gene matches: 6. The CDR3 is 16 residues long. CDR3 DNA: TGTGCCAGCAGTTTACCGGGGGGACTAGCGGGTTACGAGCAGTACTTC. Protein: CASSLPGGLAGYEQYF.

The chain is built from TRBV6-1 and TRBJ2-5; D is possibly TRBD1 (5 bases). The ends were cut back, 7 bases at V and 5 bases at J, with 14 bases in the middle. Germline loops: CDR1 MNHNS, CDR2 SASEGT. This CDR3 is 13 amino acids long. CDR3 protein: CASNWAKGETQYF. The CDR3 coding sequence is TGTGCCAGCAACTGGGCCAAGGGGGAGACCCAGTACTTC.

This sequence joins TRBV5-4 and TRBJ2-7, with 8 bases identical to TRBD2. CDR3 size: 13 residues. Looked up from germline, CDR1 is SGHNT and CDR2 is YYREEE (reference sequence). With V trimmed by 10 bases and J by 4 bases, 10 bases remained unmatched. The CDR3 DNA reads as TGTGCCTGCCGTGTAGCGGGAAGATACGAGCAGTACTTC. Residues: CACRVAGRYEQYF.

This clone was observed a handful of times. CDR3 in DNA: TGTGCCAGCAGTGAGAACAGGGGGCGGGACGAGCAGTACTTC. Encoded protein: CASSENRGRDEQYF. The chain links TRBV25-1 to TRBJ2-7; 9 bases map to TRBD1. The CDR3 sequence is 14 residues long. Germline-derived CDR1 and CDR2 are MGHDK and SYGVNS. V shed 3 bases, J shed 5 bases, and the junction held 5 bases outside the gene matches.

The chain uses TRBV18 and TRBJ2-2, with 8 bases identical to TRBD2. V shed 3 bases, J shed 6 bases, and the junction held 3 bases outside the gene matches. CDR3 length: 14 residues. Germline CDR1 KGHSH, CDR2 LQKENI. CDR3 region: CASSPTAGAGELFF. The CDR3 DNA is TGTGCCAGCTCACCTACAGCGGGAGCCGGGGAGCTGTTTTTT.

The chain uses TRBV30 and TRBJ1-4; a weak D match, TRBD1 (6 bases). Trimming took off 2 bases at V and 5 bases at J, with 12 bases between the two ends. Per the germline V gene, CDR1 is GTSNPN and CDR2 is SVGIG (reference sequence). The CDR3 sequence is 14 residues long. Written as DNA, the CDR3 is TGTGCCTGGAGTAAAACAGGGAAAAATGAAAAACTGTTTTTT. Residues: CAWSKTGKNEKLFF.

The chain employs TRBV6-1 and TRBJ1-2, with D uncertain. With 1 base removed from V and 4 bases from J, the gap between germline ends came to 4 bases. The CDR3 has 12 residues. Germline assignment: CDR1 MNHNS and CDR2 SASEGT. The CDR3 bases are TGTGCCAGCAGTGAAGGTAGCTATGGCTACACCTTC. As protein: CASSEGSYGYTF.

This chain joins TRBV5-1 and TRBJ2-1; 7 positions match TRBD2. Germline-derived CDR1 and CDR2 are SGHRS and YFSETQ. Unmatched junction bases numbered 16, after V lost 8 bases and J lost 8 bases. This CDR3 is 15 amino acids long. CDR3 protein: CASDPLANGGDEQFF. The DNA for the CDR3 is TGCGCCAGTGATCCACTAGCGAACGGAGGCGATGAGCAGTTCTTC.

The chain couples TRBV9 to TRBJ2-5; 10 bases are shared with TRBD2. This CDR3 contains 15 residues. The V gene end was trimmed by 0 bases and the J gene end by 5 bases; junction bases not matched to a gene: 4. Per the germline V gene, CDR1 is SGDLS and CDR2 is YYNGEE. The CDR3 nucleotides read TGTGCCAGCAGCGTAGCCCCGGGACTAGCGGAGACCCAGTACTTC. This translates into CASSVAPGLAETQYF.

As regards this clone: No conserved phenylalanine or tryptophan is present at the end of the CDR3, so a read error is the likely explanation. It is unclear where the CDR3 begins or ends on the DNA, so no DNA is shown, and the CDR3 is as TCRdb lists it. The chain uses TRBV4-1 and TRBJ1-1; the D call of TRBD1 is as the table states it, not checked on the DNA. The CDR3 region is 12 residues in length, termini included. Per germline, CDR1 MGHRA and CDR2 YSYEKL. CDR3 sequence reads: CASSQDGTGYTV.

The J gene is TRBJ2-1, the V gene TRBV11-2, with unresolved D. The CDR3 has 16 residues. Germline CDR1 SGHAT, CDR2 FQNNGV. Trimming left V 0 bases short and J 0 bases short, with 9 bases between. The CDR3 nucleotides are TGTGCCAGCAGCTTAGAGTCAGGTAGCTCCTACAATGAGCAGTTCTTC. Encoded protein: CASSLESGSSYNEQFF.

This clone has more than one count but fewer than ten. V gene TRBV27 combines with J gene TRBJ2-1; the D gene is possibly TRBD2 (5 bases). CDR3 size: 15 residues. Deletions cut 6 bases from V and 6 bases from J, with 18 bases between. The germline CDR1 and CDR2 sequences are MNHEY and SMNVEV (reference sequence). CDR3 coding DNA: TGTGCCAGCAGGATACGTACGGGGTGGGGCAATGAGCAGTTCTTC. The encoded protein is CASRIRTGWGNEQFF.

V and J are TRBV7-9 and TRBJ2-5, with no clear D. CDR3 length equals 16 residues. Germline CDR1 is SEHNR and CDR2 is FQNEAQ (reference sequence). Trimming stripped 5 bases from V and 4 bases from J, with 20 bases between. The chain's CDR3 is CASSQEEETVRETQYF. The CDR3 DNA follows: TGTGCCAGCAGCCAAGAAGAGGAAACGGTACGAGAGACCCAGTACTTC.